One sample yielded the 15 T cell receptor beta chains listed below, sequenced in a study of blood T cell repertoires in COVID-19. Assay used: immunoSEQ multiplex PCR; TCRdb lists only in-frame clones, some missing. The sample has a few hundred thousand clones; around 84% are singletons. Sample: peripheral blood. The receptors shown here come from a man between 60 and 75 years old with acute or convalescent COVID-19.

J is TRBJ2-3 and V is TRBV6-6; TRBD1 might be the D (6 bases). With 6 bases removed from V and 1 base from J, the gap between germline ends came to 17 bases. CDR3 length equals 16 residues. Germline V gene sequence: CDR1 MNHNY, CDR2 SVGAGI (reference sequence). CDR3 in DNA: TGTGCCAGCAGACAACGCGGACAGATCGGCACAGATACGCAGTATTTT. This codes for CASRQRGQIGTDTQYF.

This chain's CDR3 is CASSPTDRVGPGGYTF. The CDR3 DNA sequence: TGTGCCAGTAGTCCCACAGACAGGGTGGGGCCTGGTGGCTACACCTTC. This rearrangement joins TRBV19 to TRBJ1-2; 7 bases are shared with TRBD1. The CDR3 has 16 residues. The V segment lost 5 bases and the J segment 7 bases; nucleotides outside the gene matches: 16. Germline V gives CDR1 LNHDA, CDR2 SQIVND (reference sequence).

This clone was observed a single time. CDR3 DNA: TGTGCCAGCAGTTATCAACAGGGGGCTCATGGCTACACCTTC. It is translated as CASSYQQGAHGYTF. This rearrangement joins TRBV6-5 to TRBJ1-2; 9 nucleotides align to TRBD1. J lost 6 bases, V lost 3 bases, and 5 bases had no gene match. CDR1 and CDR2 from the germline V gene are MNHEY and SVGAGI. The CDR3 consists of 14 residues.

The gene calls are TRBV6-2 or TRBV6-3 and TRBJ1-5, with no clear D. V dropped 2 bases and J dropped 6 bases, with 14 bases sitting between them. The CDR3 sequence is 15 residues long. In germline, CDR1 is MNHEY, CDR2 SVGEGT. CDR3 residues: CASSYNQAITQPQHF. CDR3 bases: TGTGCCAGCAGTTACAATCAGGCCATCACTCAGCCCCAGCATTTT.

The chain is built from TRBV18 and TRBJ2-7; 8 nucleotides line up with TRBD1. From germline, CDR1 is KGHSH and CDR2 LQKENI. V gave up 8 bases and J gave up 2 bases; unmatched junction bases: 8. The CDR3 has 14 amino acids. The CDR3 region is CASLPDRAAYEQYF. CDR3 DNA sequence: TGTGCCAGCCTCCCGGACAGGGCTGCCTACGAGCAGTACTTC.

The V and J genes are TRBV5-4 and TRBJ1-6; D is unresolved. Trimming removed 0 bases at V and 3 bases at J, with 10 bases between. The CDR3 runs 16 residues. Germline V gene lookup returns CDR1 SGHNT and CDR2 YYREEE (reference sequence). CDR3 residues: CASSLGGDRYNSPLHF. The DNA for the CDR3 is TGTGCCAGCAGCTTGGGGGGAGACCGCTATAATTCACCCCTCCACTTT.

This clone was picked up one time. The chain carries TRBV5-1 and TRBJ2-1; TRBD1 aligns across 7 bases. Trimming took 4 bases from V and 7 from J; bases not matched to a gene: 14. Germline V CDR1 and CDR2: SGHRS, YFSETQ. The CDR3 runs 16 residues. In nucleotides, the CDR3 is TGCGCCAGCAGCGTCGACAGGGTTCACCTAACGAATGAGCAGTTCTTC. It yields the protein CASSVDRVHLTNEQFF.

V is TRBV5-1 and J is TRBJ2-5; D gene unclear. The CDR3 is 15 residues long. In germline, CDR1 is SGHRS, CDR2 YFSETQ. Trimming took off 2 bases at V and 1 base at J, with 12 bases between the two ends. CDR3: CASSLQKAVQETQYF. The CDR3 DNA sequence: TGCGCCAGCAGCTTACAGAAGGCAGTCCAAGAGACCCAGTACTTC.

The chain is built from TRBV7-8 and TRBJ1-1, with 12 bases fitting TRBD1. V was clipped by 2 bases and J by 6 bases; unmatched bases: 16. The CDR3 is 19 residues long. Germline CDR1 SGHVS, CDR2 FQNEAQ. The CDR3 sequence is CASSLLIARGQGALAEAFF. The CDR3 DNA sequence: TGTGCCAGCAGCTTATTGATTGCTCGGGGACAGGGGGCCCTCGCTGAAGCTTTCTTT.

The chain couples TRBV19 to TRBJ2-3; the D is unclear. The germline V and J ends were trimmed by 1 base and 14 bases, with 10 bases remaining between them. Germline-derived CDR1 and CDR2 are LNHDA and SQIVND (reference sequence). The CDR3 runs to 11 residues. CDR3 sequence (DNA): TGTGCCAGTAGTATAGGAGGCCTGTTGTATTTT. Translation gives CASSIGGLLYF.

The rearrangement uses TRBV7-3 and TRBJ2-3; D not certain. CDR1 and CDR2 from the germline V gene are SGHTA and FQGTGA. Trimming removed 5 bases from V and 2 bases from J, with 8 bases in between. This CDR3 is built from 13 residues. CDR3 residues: CASSPRHTDTQYF. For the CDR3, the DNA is TGTGCCAGCAGCCCCCGACACACAGATACGCAGTATTTT. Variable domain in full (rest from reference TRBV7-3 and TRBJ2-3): GAGVSQTPSNKVTEKGKYVELRCDPISGHTALYWYRQSLGQGPEFLIYFQGTGAADDSGLPNDRFFAVRPEGSVSTLKIQRTERGDSAVYLCASSPRHTDTQYFGPGTRLTVL.

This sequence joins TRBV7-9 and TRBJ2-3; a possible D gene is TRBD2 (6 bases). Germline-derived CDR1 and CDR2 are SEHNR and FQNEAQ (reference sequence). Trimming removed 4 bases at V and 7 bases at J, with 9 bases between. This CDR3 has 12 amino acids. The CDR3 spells CASSSRTNTQYF. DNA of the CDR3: TGTGCCAGCAGCTCTAGGACTAATACGCAGTATTTT.

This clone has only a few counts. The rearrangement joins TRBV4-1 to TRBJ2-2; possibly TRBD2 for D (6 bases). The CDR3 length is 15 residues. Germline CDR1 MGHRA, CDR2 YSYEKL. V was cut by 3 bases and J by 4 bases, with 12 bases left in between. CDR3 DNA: TGCGCCAGCAGCCAGGATATGGGAGGCACCGGGGAGCTGTTTTTT. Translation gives CASSQDMGGTGELFF.

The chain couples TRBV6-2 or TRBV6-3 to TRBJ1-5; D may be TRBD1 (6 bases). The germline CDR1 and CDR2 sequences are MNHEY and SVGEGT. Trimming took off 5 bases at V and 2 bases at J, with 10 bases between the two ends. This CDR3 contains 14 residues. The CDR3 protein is CASSRSGGNQPQHF. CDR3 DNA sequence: TGTGCCAGCAGTAGATCAGGGGGCAATCAGCCCCAGCATTTT.

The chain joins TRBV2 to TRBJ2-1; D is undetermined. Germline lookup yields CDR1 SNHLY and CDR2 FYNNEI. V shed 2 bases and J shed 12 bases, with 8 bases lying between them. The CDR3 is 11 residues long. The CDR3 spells CASSEQLRQFF. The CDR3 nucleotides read TGTGCCAGCAGTGAACAACTACGGCAGTTCTTC. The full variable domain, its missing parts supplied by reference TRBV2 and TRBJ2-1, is EPEVTQTPSHQVTQMGQEVILRCVPISNHLYFYWYRQILGQKVEFLVSFYNNEISEKSEIFDDQFSVERPDGSNFTLKIRSTKLEDSAMYFCASSEQLRQFFGPGTRLTVL.